Below are 21 T cell receptor beta chains sequenced from a single sample in a study of T cells in Graves' hyperthyroidism and ophthalmopathy. From RNA transcripts, TCR beta CDR3 regions were amplified. Using the HTBI primer set, a first-round RT-PCR was run on the TCR CDR3. TCRdb re-analysed the multiplex PCR reads in MiXCR, keeping a single row per CDR3 protein. Of more than 450,000 distinct CDR3 sequences in the sample, just under 20% were seen once. The sample comprised blood. These receptors came from a man aged 40-49 years with Graves' ophthalmopathy.

The J gene is TRBJ2-1, the V gene TRBV6-1, with 13 bases aligning to TRBD2. CDR3 size: 14 residues. Germline V lookup: CDR1 MNHNS, CDR2 SASEGT. V was clipped by 7 bases and J by 11 bases; unmatched bases: 8. The CDR3 is CASKFPGLAGKQFF. CDR3 nucleotides: TGTGCCAGCAAATTCCCGGGACTAGCGGGGAAGCAGTTCTTC.

This clonotype was observed a few times. V gene TRBV20-1 combines with J gene TRBJ2-2; D is perhaps TRBD1 (6 bases). Germline CDR1 and CDR2: DFQATT and SNEGSKA (reference sequence). This CDR3 contains 15 residues. The V gene lost 0 bases and the J gene lost 4 bases, with 12 bases spanning the gap. CDR3 nucleotide sequence: TGCAGTGCTAGAGATGGGGGCTTAAGCACCGGGGAGCTGTTTTTT. It codes for CSARDGGLSTGELFF.

This clonotype has only a few counts. The genes are TRBV12-3 or TRBV12-4 and TRBJ1-2, with unresolved D. CDR3 length: 13 residues. V shed 2 bases and J shed 7 bases, with 11 bases lying between them. CDR3 sequence (DNA): TGTGCCAGCAGTTTAAAGGCGGAAGGTGGCTACACCTTC. This sequence encodes CASSLKAEGGYTF.

This clonotype was counted ten times or more. The rearrangement uses TRBV29-1 and TRBJ2-1; no firm D call. V dropped 4 bases and J dropped 4 bases, with 11 bases sitting between them. Germline CDR1 and CDR2: SQVTM and ANQGSEA. The CDR3 has 13 residues. The CDR3: CSVVPLSYNEQFF. CDR3 sequence (DNA): TGCAGCGTTGTCCCTTTGAGTTACAATGAGCAGTTCTTC.

The chain recombines TRBV4-3 with TRBJ1-1; TRBD1 is a possible D gene (5 bases). The V gene lost 5 bases and the J gene lost 1 base, with 14 bases spanning the gap. Germline V gene lookup returns CDR1 LGHNA and CDR2 YSLEER. CDR3 length equals 15 residues. CDR3 sequence: CASSAITGGNTEAFF. The CDR3 region has the DNA TGCGCCAGCAGCGCTATTACCGGGGGGAACACTGAAGCTTTCTTT.

This clonotype was recorded a few times. The J gene is TRBJ2-7, the V gene TRBV7-9; 9 bases align to TRBD1. The CDR3 has 14 residues. Per germline, CDR1 SEHNR and CDR2 FQNEAQ (reference sequence). V lost 5 bases, J lost 3 bases, and 5 bases stayed unmatched. CDR3 bases: TGTGCCAGCAGCATCGGGACAGGGTTCTACGAGCAGTACTTC. Translating it yields CASSIGTGFYEQYF.

The chain employs TRBV19 and TRBJ2-1; 12 bases are a match to TRBD2. V gave up 10 bases and J gave up 3 bases; unmatched junction bases: 4. Germline CDR1 and CDR2: LNHDA and SQIVND (reference sequence). The CDR3 covers 14 residues. Here the CDR3 reads CATRLAGDYNEQFF. The CDR3 DNA sequence: TGTGCCACCCGACTAGCGGGGGACTACAATGAGCAGTTCTTC.

The rearrangement uses TRBV13 and TRBJ1-5; no clear D. The CDR3 runs to 12 residues. Germline V gene sequence: CDR1 PRHDT, CDR2 FYEKMQ (reference sequence). The V end lost 5 bases, the J end lost 7 bases, and 9 bases lay between the germline ends. The CDR3 spells CASSHEGQPQHF. The CDR3 DNA follows: TGTGCCAGCAGCCACGAAGGCCAGCCCCAGCATTTT.

The chain links TRBV19 to TRBJ1-2; TRBD1 might be the D (6 bases). The V gene lost 5 bases and the J gene lost 3 bases, with 13 bases spanning the gap. The CDR3 totals 14 residues. The germline CDR1 and CDR2 sequences are LNHDA and SQIVND (reference sequence). The CDR3 sequence is CASSDQGRYYGYTF. In DNA, the CDR3 is TGTGCCAGTAGTGACCAGGGGAGGTACTATGGCTACACCTTC.

This clonotype has just a few counts. This chain uses TRBV12-3 or TRBV12-4 with TRBJ1-2; a weak D match, TRBD1 (5 bases). CDR3 size: 15 residues. V lost 5 bases and J lost 3, with 16 bases in between. CDR3 DNA: TGTGCCAGCAGTCTGGGACTTGGGTCCCACTATGGCTACACCTTC. The encoded protein is CASSLGLGSHYGYTF.

This clonotype was detected a few times. This chain connects TRBV6-1 to TRBJ1-2; D not certain. The V end was cut by 7 bases, the J end by 8 bases, with 20 bases between. Germline assignment: CDR1 MNHNS and CDR2 SASEGT. The CDR3 runs 14 residues. The CDR3 region has the DNA TGTGCCAGCAACCTACGGACGGCCCTAGGCGGCTACACCTTC. This codes for CASNLRTALGGYTF.

This clonotype has just a few counts. The chain carries TRBV4-2 and TRBJ2-3, with TRBD2 matching 10 bases. Unmatched junction bases numbered 7, after V lost 0 bases and J lost 1 base. CDR3 length: 18 residues. Germline CDR1 and CDR2: LGHNA and YNFKEQ. This chain's CDR3 is CASSQDLATSGGTDTQYF. CDR3 coding DNA: TGTGCCAGCAGCCAAGATCTAGCAACTAGCGGGGGCACAGATACGCAGTATTTT.

This sequence joins TRBV27 and TRBJ1-4; 8 bases are shared with TRBD1. The CDR3 runs 15 residues. Trimming removed 5 bases from V and 7 bases from J; junction bases left unmatched: 9. CDR1 MNHEY and CDR2 SMNVEV come from the germline V gene (reference sequence). CDR3 in amino acids: CASSPLTGVGEKLFF. CDR3 in DNA: TGTGCCAGCAGTCCCTTGACAGGGGTCGGTGAAAAACTGTTTTTT. Full variable domain (outside the CDR3, taken from reference TRBV27 and TRBJ1-4): EAQVTQNPRYLITVTGKKLTVTCSQNMNHEYMSWYRQDPGLGLRQIYYSMNVEVTDKGDVPEGYKVSRKEKRNFPLILESPSPNQTSLYFCASSPLTGVGEKLFFGSGTQLSVL.

Ten or more counts support this clonotype. The chain recombines TRBV7-9 with TRBJ2-7, with 7 bases lining up with TRBD1. Germline V gene lookup returns CDR1 SEHNR and CDR2 FQNEAQ (reference sequence). Unmatched junction bases numbered 6, after V lost 1 base and J lost 0 bases. The length of the CDR3 is 16 residues. This chain's CDR3 is CASSLVGQLRSYEQYF. CDR3 bases: TGTGCCAGCAGCTTAGTGGGACAGCTCCGCTCCTACGAGCAGTACTTC.

This clonotype occurred a few times. V is TRBV27 and J is TRBJ1-2; D unclear. The germline V and J ends were trimmed by 7 bases and 2 bases, with 5 bases remaining between them. Germline values: CDR1 MNHEY, CDR2 SMNVEV (reference sequence). This CDR3 has 11 residues. The CDR3 loop is CASMGNYGYTF. CDR3 DNA sequence: TGTGCCAGCATGGGGAACTATGGCTACACCTTC.

This clonotype was seen just once. The rearrangement links TRBV20-1 to TRBJ1-5; TRBD1 aligns across 7 bases. V lost 2 bases to trimming and J lost 3 bases; unmatched junction nucleotides: 10. The germline V gene encodes CDR1 DFQATT and CDR2 SNEGSKA (reference sequence). The length of the CDR3 is 16 residues. The CDR3 nucleotides are TGCAGTGCTAGACAGGGGGGCGGTGGGAACAATCAGCCCCAGCATTTT. This translates into CSARQGGGGNNQPQHF.

The chain employs TRBV20-1 and TRBJ1-2; perhaps TRBD1 as D (6 bases). Germline CDR1 is DFQATT and CDR2 is SNEGSKA (reference sequence). V was cut by 5 bases and J by 4 bases, with 20 bases left in between. There are 15 residues in the CDR3. The CDR3 DNA reads TGCAGTGCTCCCAAAGGGGGGGACAAGAGCTATGGCTACACCTTC. Protein: CSAPKGGDKSYGYTF.

In its sample, this clonotype was seen many times. The chain recombines TRBV5-1 with TRBJ2-3; tentative D call: TRBD1 (5 bases). Germline loops: CDR1 SGHRS, CDR2 YFSETQ. Trimming took off 5 bases at V and 2 bases at J, with 18 bases between the two ends. The CDR3 runs to 16 residues. CDR3 in amino acids: CASSPSPDSYTDTQYF. The CDR3 DNA reads TGCGCCAGCAGTCCTTCCCCCGACAGTTACACAGATACGCAGTATTTT. The whole variable domain, remainder taken from reference TRBV5-1 and TRBJ2-3, is KAGVTQTPRYLIKTRGQQVTLSCSPISGHRSVSWYQQTPGQGLQFLFEYFSETQRNKGNFPGRFSGRQFSNSRSEMNVSTLELGDSALYLCASSPSPDSYTDTQYFGPGTRLTVL.

This clonotype has ten or more counts. This sequence joins TRBV13 and TRBJ2-5; TRBD2 aligns across 9 bases. The V gene end was trimmed by 6 bases and the J gene end by 5 bases; junction bases not matched to a gene: 13. Germline CDR1 is PRHDT and CDR2 is FYEKMQ (reference sequence). The length of the CDR3 is 16 residues. CDR3 region: CASSSTSGWGVETQYF. CDR3 DNA: TGTGCCAGCAGTTCAACTAGCGGGTGGGGTGTGGAGACCCAGTACTTC.

The chain combines TRBV4-2 with TRBJ1-4; tentative D call: TRBD1 (6 bases). Trimming removed 0 bases at V and 7 bases at J, with 18 bases between. Germline CDR1 is LGHNA and CDR2 is YNFKEQ. The CDR3 spans 17 residues. The CDR3 loop reads CASSQEWGQFGSEKLFF. The CDR3 bases are TGTGCCAGCAGCCAAGAGTGGGGGCAGTTCGGTAGTGAAAAACTGTTTTTT.

This clonotype was picked up many times. The chain carries TRBV7-9 and TRBJ2-6; D is perhaps TRBD2 (7 bases). Trimming took off 1 base at V and 0 bases at J, with 19 bases between the two ends. Germline lookup yields CDR1 SEHNR and CDR2 FQNEAQ (reference sequence). The CDR3 consists of 20 residues. For the CDR3, the DNA is TGTGCCAGCAGCTTAGGGGGGGGCTCCTCGCCTATCTCTGGGGCCAACGTCCTGACTTTC. It encodes CASSLGGGSSPISGANVLTF.